Listed below are T cell receptor beta chains from one sample, sequenced in a study of CD8+ T cells in alopecia areata. The protocol was immunoSEQ multiplex PCR, while the TCRdb copy is restricted to in-frame clones and leaves out a portion. The sample carries under 250,000 clones, more than 45% recorded once. The sample here was CD4+ T cells sorted from blood, taken at week 4, from a patient treated with tofacitinib. The receptors stem from a human donor with alopecia areata. The CDR3 runs from the conserved cysteine through the conserved F or W. D genes are given only for firm matches. Rows may omit the clone size; those that give it use once, few, many or a size class.

d_gene | j_gene | v_gene | abundance | CDR3nt | CDR3aa
NA | TRBJ2-6 | TRBV7-7 | NA | TGTGCCAGCAGCCCAGGACCGCACTCTGGGGCCAACGTCCTGACTTTC | CASSPGPHSGANVLTF
NA | TRBJ1-3 | TRBV4-3 | NA | TGCGCCAGCAGCCAAGATCCGGGGGCGGTTGGAAACACCATATATTTT | CASSQDPGAVGNTIYF
NA | TRBJ2-2 | TRBV5-6 | NA | TGTGCCAGCAGCTTGGCCGGCAGACCCACCGGGGAGCTGTTTTTT | CASSLAGRPTGELFF
TRBD2 | TRBJ2-1 | TRBV28 | few | TGTGCCAGCAGTTTGGCACCGGGACTAGCTTCTGAGCAGTTCTTC | CASSLAPGLASEQFF
NA | TRBJ2-3 | TRBV25-1 | NA | TGTGCCACCTTAGGAACTCCCCTCACAGATACGCAGTATTTT | CATLGTPLTDTQYF
TRBD1 | TRBJ1-2 | TRBV29-1 | NA | TGCAGCACCCTAGGGGGGGACAGCTCTTTTTCTGGCTACACCTTC | CSTLGGDSSFSGYTF
NA | TRBJ1-3 | TRBV27 | few | TGTGCCAGCAGTTCCACGGGGGATGGAAACACCATATATTTT | CASSSTGDGNTIYF
NA | TRBJ1-1 | TRBV30 | NA | TGTGCCTGGAGTGTACGGGGGGCGAACACTGAAGCTTTCTTT | CAWSVRGANTEAFF
NA | TRBJ1-6 | TRBV2 | NA | TGTGCCAGCATCAATATCACACCGTATAATTCACCCCTCCACTTT | CASINITPYNSPLHF
NA | TRBJ1-1 | TRBV5-1 | NA | TGCGCCAGCAGCCCGTTAACAGGCACCACTGAAGCTTTCTTT | CASSPLTGTTEAFF
NA | TRBJ1-1 | TRBV27 | NA | TGTGCCGGACGGTTGAGGGTTGGCCACACTGAAGCTTTCTTT | CAGRLRVGHTEAFF
NA | TRBJ2-7 | TRBV20-1 | few | TGCAGTGCTAGAGAAACTTACGAGCAGTACTTC | CSARETYEQYF
NA | TRBJ2-4 | TRBV4-1 | once | TGCGCCAGCAGCCAAGAGAGGGGGGCCATCCTTAGGGCCAAAAACATTCAGTACTTC | CASSQERGAILRAKNIQYF
NA | TRBJ2-3 | TRBV29-1 | NA | TGCAGCGTTGTAGTCAGCACGGATACGCAGTATTTT | CSVVVSTDTQYF
NA | TRBJ2-1 | TRBV30 | NA | TGTGCCTGGAGTGTACCTGCGGCGTACTCCTACAATGAGCAGTTCTTC | CAWSVPAAYSYNEQFF
NA | TRBJ1-1 | TRBV29-1 | NA | TGCAGCGTTGAACAGGGGTTGAACACTGAAGCTTTCTTT | CSVEQGLNTEAFF
NA | TRBJ2-5 | TRBV25-1 | once | TGTGCCAGCAGTGACACCCTGGTGGGGGGCCAGGAGACCCAGTACTTC | CASSDTLVGGQETQYF